This TCR beta chain was sequenced during a study of T cells in Graves' hyperthyroidism and ophthalmopathy. This CDR3 is 15 amino acids long. Germline V gene sequence: CDR1 SGDLS, CDR2 YYNGEE. V was shortened by 5 bases and J by 0 bases, with 13 bases between the two germline ends. RNA transcripts provided the source from which TCR beta CDR3 regions were amplified. When the TCR CDR3 underwent first-round RT-PCR, the HTBI primer set was used. TCRdb re-analysed the multiplex PCR reads in MiXCR, keeping a single row per CDR3 protein. The data show 500,000 to 750,000 distinct CDR3 sequences, with 13% to 15% seen just once and about 6.6% held by the top ten. Fresh peripheral blood, 8 to 10 ml of it, supplied the PBMCs. There are a few counts of this clonotype.

The sequencing input was blood. The chain recombines TRBV9 with TRBJ2-3; D gene uncertain. This TCR derives from a woman between 18 and 29 years old with Graves' ophthalmopathy. CDR3 sequence: CASSPTPSSTDTQYF. The CDR3 bases are TGTGCCAGCAGTCCGACCCCTTCTAGCACAGATACGCAGTATTTT.